These 29 T cell receptor beta chains were all obtained from the same sample, sequenced in a study of cytomegalovirus exposure and HLA in healthy donors. PCR was performed using 60 Vbeta and 13 Jbeta primers. The method was immunoSEQ multiplex PCR; TCRdb's version includes in-frame clones alone and lacks a portion of them. The listing contains 65,000 to 85,000 clones. The sequencing sample was made of PBMCs. The source of these receptors is a female donor in good health and CMV-seropositive.

The chain combines TRBV6-1 with TRBJ1-4; D may be TRBD1 (6 bases). From germline, CDR1 is MNHNS and CDR2 SASEGT. The V end was cut by 3 bases, the J end by 5 bases, with 13 bases between. CDR3 length equals 15 residues. The CDR3 DNA follows: TGTGCCAGCAGTGACAAACCCCAGGGGAATGAAAAACTGTTTTTT. Translation: CASSDKPQGNEKLFF.

V is TRBV13 and J is TRBJ2-2, with TRBD2 as a possible D gene (6 bases). Germline V lookup: CDR1 PRHDT, CDR2 FYEKMQ (reference sequence). There are 14 residues in the CDR3. V was clipped by 5 bases and J by 4 bases, with 11 bases between them. The CDR3, as DNA: TGTGCCAGCAGCATGGAGGGTCGCACCGGGGAGCTGTTTTTT. Translation gives CASSMEGRTGELFF.

V usage is TRBV18 and J usage is TRBJ1-2; D ambiguous. CDR3 size: 14 residues. Germline-derived CDR1 and CDR2 are KGHSH and LQKENI. V shed 3 bases and J shed 2 bases, with 10 bases lying between them. The CDR3 loop reads CASSPQDKNYGYTF. CDR3 nucleotide sequence: TGTGCCAGCTCACCCCAAGACAAGAACTATGGCTACACCTTC.

The rearrangement uses TRBV19 and TRBJ2-3, with 13 bases fitting TRBD2. CDR1 is LNHDA and CDR2 is SQIVND in the germline V gene (reference sequence). The J segment lost 5 bases and the V segment lost 9 bases, leaving 5 bases of the junction unmatched. The CDR3 length is 14 residues. This CDR3 reads CASRTSGRRDTQYF. In DNA form, the CDR3 reads TGTGCCAGCAGGACTAGCGGGAGAAGAGATACGCAGTATTTT.

The chain is built from TRBV7-9 and TRBJ2-7; TRBD2 matches at 11 bases. The CDR3 is 15 residues long. Germline lookup yields CDR1 SEHNR and CDR2 FQNEAQ (reference sequence). Trimming at V came to 5 bases and at J to 4 bases, leaving 7 bases not matched to a gene. The CDR3 nucleotides are TGTGCCAGCAGCGATACTAGCGGGAGTCCTTACGAGCAGTACTTC. Translation gives CASSDTSGSPYEQYF. The variable domain in full, with the rest retrieved from reference TRBV7-9 and TRBJ2-7, is DTGVSQNPRHKITKRGQNVTFRCDPISEHNRLYWYRQTLGQGPEFLTYFQNEAQLEKSRLLSDRFSAERPKGSFSTLEIQRTEQGDSAMYLCASSDTSGSPYEQYFGPGTRLTVT.

This chain connects TRBV30 to TRBJ2-3, with D possibly matching TRBD1 (6 bases). Germline V gene lookup returns CDR1 GTSNPN and CDR2 SVGIG (reference sequence). The CDR3 has 11 amino acids. Trimming left V 3 bases short and J 13 bases short, with 14 bases between. CDR3 residues: CAWRGSSGEYF. Written as DNA, the CDR3 is TGTGCCTGGAGAGGCTCCTCAGGGGAGTATTTT.

J is TRBJ1-4 and V is TRBV19, with D uncertain. This CDR3 region has 13 residues. Germline loops: CDR1 LNHDA, CDR2 SQIVND (reference sequence). V was pared by 6 bases and J by 7 bases, with 12 bases between. CDR3 loop: CASSPTRSEKLFF. CDR3 nucleotide sequence: TGTGCCAGTAGCCCAACGAGGAGTGAAAAACTGTTTTTT.

The chain has TRBV28 and TRBJ2-5, with TRBD1 matching over 9 bases. The germline CDR1 and CDR2 sequences are MDHEN and SYDVKM. Germline trimming cut 8 bases from V and 5 bases from J; bases unmatched to any gene: 9. This CDR3 comprises 14 residues. The DNA of the CDR3 is TGTGCCAGCGGGCGCGGGACAGGGATCGAGACCCAGTACTTC. Translation gives CASGRGTGIETQYF.

Points on this clone: Relative to the germline gene, one junction end is altered; a read error may explain this. The chain joins TRBV30 to TRBJ1-2, with unresolved D. Germline V CDR1 and CDR2: GTSNPN, SVGIG (reference sequence). The CDR3 sequence is 15 residues long. CDR3: CAGSGNPGEAYGYTF. CDR3 DNA: TGTGCCGGGAGTGGAAACCCCGGGGAAGCCTATGGCTACACCTTC.

The CDR3 region is CASSQVGGQGGNTIYF. The CDR3 DNA follows: TGCGCCAGCAGCCAAGTTGGGGGACAGGGAGGAAACACCATATATTTT. The V gene is TRBV4-1, the J gene TRBJ1-3, with 9 bases identical to TRBD1. CDR3 length equals 16 residues. V lost 1 base to trimming and J lost 4 bases; unmatched junction nucleotides: 5. The V gene's germline CDR1 is MGHRA and CDR2 YSYEKL.

CDR3 nucleotide sequence: TGTGCCAGCAGTGAAGCACTAGCGGGAGCCAAAAACATTCAGTACTTC. Its translation is CASSEALAGAKNIQYF. The chain employs TRBV6-1 and TRBJ2-4; TRBD2 matches at 9 bases. Germline V gene data show CDR1 as MNHNS and CDR2 as SASEGT. CDR3 length: 16 residues. V lost 0 bases, J lost 0 bases, and 0 bases stayed unmatched.

The J gene is TRBJ2-3, the V gene TRBV30; TRBD2 matches 14 bases. The CDR3 has 21 residues. The V gene end was trimmed by 4 bases and the J gene end by 2 bases; junction bases not matched to a gene: 20. Germline V lookup: CDR1 GTSNPN, CDR2 SVGIG (reference sequence). The CDR3 nucleotides read TGTGCCTGGAACCGGGACAGTGGGACTAGCGGGAGCCGGGGGTCCACAGATACGCAGTATTTT. Protein: CAWNRDSGTSGSRGSTDTQYF.

The V gene is TRBV6-5, the J gene TRBJ1-2, with D possibly being TRBD1 (5 bases). This CDR3 contains 13 residues. The ends were cut back, 9 bases at V and 2 bases at J, with 13 bases in the middle. Germline V gene lookup returns CDR1 MNHEY and CDR2 SVGAGI. DNA of the CDR3: TGTGCCAGAGCAGGGAATTACAACTATGGCTACACCTTC. It specifies CARAGNYNYGYTF.

The chain uses TRBV28 and TRBJ2-3; TRBD1 aligns across 7 bases. Trimming removed 5 bases from V and 0 bases from J; junction bases left unmatched: 5. CDR3 length equals 15 residues. The germline gives CDR1 MDHEN, CDR2 SYDVKM. CDR3 residues: CASSRDRQSTDTQYF. Written as DNA, the CDR3 is TGTGCCAGCAGTCGGGACAGACAGAGCACAGATACGCAGTATTTT. Supplemented by reference TRBV28 and TRBJ2-3, the full variable domain reads DVKVTQSSRYLVKRTGEKVFLECVQDMDHENMFWYRQDPGLGLRLIYFSYDVKMKEKGDIPEGYSVSREKKERFSLILESASTNQTSMYLCASSRDRQSTDTQYFGPGTRLTVL.

The rearrangement uses TRBV6-1 and TRBJ1-2, with no clear D. Germline CDR1 MNHNS, CDR2 SASEGT. The CDR3 loop spans 12 amino acids. The ends were cut back, 4 bases at V and 0 bases at J, with 3 bases in the middle. The CDR3 is CASSVTNYGYTF. CDR3 DNA: TGTGCCAGCAGTGTAACTAACTATGGCTACACCTTC.

The rearrangement uses TRBV7-6 and TRBJ2-2, with 9 nucleotides matching TRBD2. The V segment lost 5 bases and the J segment 0 bases; nucleotides outside the gene matches: 4. CDR3 size: 16 residues. CDR1 SGHVS and CDR2 FNYEAQ come from the germline V gene. Written as DNA, the CDR3 is TGTGCCAGCAGCCGAGCGGGGGGCCCGAACACCGGGGAGCTGTTTTTT. It encodes CASSRAGGPNTGELFF.

The gene calls are TRBV30 and TRBJ2-3; 10 bases are a match to TRBD2. The CDR3 runs to 17 residues. V trimming: 0 bases; J trimming: 1 base; junction bases outside the gene matches: 7. Germline V CDR1 and CDR2: GTSNPN, SVGIG (reference sequence). The CDR3: CAWSVSHSGGGTDTQYF. CDR3 nucleotides: TGTGCCTGGAGTGTATCCCACAGCGGGGGGGGCACAGATACGCAGTATTTT.

V is TRBV19 and J is TRBJ2-1; TRBD1 aligns across 8 bases. This CDR3 contains 15 residues. Germline-derived CDR1 and CDR2 are LNHDA and SQIVND (reference sequence). The J segment lost 7 bases and the V segment lost 3 bases, leaving 8 bases of the junction unmatched. The CDR3 nucleotides read TGTGCCAGTAGTATTCACAGGGGGGCTACGAATGAGCAGTTCTTC. This gives the protein CASSIHRGATNEQFF.

The chain links TRBV2 to TRBJ1-2, with a weak D call TRBD1 (5 bases). Germline V gene lookup returns CDR1 SNHLY and CDR2 FYNNEI. Trimming took 2 bases from V and 4 from J, leaving 11 bases between them. This CDR3 is 14 amino acids long. The CDR3 region has the DNA TGTGCCAGCAGTGAAAGGCAGGGAACCTATGGCTACACCTTC. It yields the protein CASSERQGTYGYTF.

The chain carries TRBV7-2 and TRBJ1-4; 7 nucleotides line up with TRBD1. The germline V gene encodes CDR1 SGHTA and CDR2 FQGNSA. V lost 3 bases, J lost 4 bases, and 5 bases stayed unmatched. This CDR3 contains 15 residues. DNA of the CDR3: TGTGCCAGCAGCTTCGTCAGGGGGGATAATGAAAAACTGTTTTTT. It is translated as CASSFVRGDNEKLFF.

The CDR3 is CASSEFWDRYYNEQFF. As DNA, the CDR3 is TGTGCCAGCAGTGAATTTTGGGACAGGTACTACAATGAGCAGTTCTTC. V usage is TRBV6-1 and J usage is TRBJ2-1, with 8 bases aligning to TRBD1. Looked up from germline, CDR1 is MNHNS and CDR2 is SASEGT. Trimming took 2 bases from V and 3 from J; bases not matched to a gene: 6. The CDR3 sequence is 16 residues long.

The chain recombines TRBV4-3 with TRBJ2-7, with 8 bases that match TRBD1. The junction had 7 bases not matched to a gene; V was cut back by 3 bases and J by 3 bases. CDR3 length equals 15 residues. CDR1 is LGHNA, CDR2 YSLEER, per germline. The CDR3 coding sequence is TGCGCCAGCAGCCAGACCCTCGGGACAGGCTACGAGCAGTACTTC. Translating it yields CASSQTLGTGYEQYF.

The rearrangement joins TRBV27 to TRBJ2-7; perhaps TRBD1 as D (6 bases). Germline lookup yields CDR1 MNHEY and CDR2 SMNVEV (reference sequence). This CDR3 is 16 amino acids long. This CDR3 is CGQQLSSLSRGHEQYF. In DNA form, the CDR3 reads TGTGGCCAGCAACTTTCATCGCTCAGCAGGGGACACGAGCAGTACTTC.

This sequence joins TRBV27 and TRBJ2-1; TRBD1 aligns across 7 bases. Germline CDR1 MNHEY, CDR2 SMNVEV (reference sequence). With V trimmed by 5 bases and J by 7 bases, 2 bases remained unmatched. The CDR3 loop spans 12 amino acids. CDR3: CASSTGENEQFF. The DNA of the CDR3 is TGTGCCAGCAGTACAGGGGAGAATGAGCAGTTCTTC.

V gene TRBV19 combines with J gene TRBJ1-1, with D possibly TRBD1 on 5 matching bases. Trimming stripped 3 bases from V and 2 bases from J, with 13 bases between. The CDR3 runs to 15 residues. The germline gives CDR1 LNHDA, CDR2 SQIVND (reference sequence). DNA for the CDR3: TGTGCCAGTAGTATCGGTATGAGGACAAACACTGAAGCTTTCTTT. Encoded protein: CASSIGMRTNTEAFF. The whole variable domain, remainder taken from reference TRBV19 and TRBJ1-1, is DGGITQSPKYLFRKEGQNVTLSCEQNLNHDAMYWYRQDPGQGLRLIYYSQIVNDFQKGDIAEGYSVSREKKESFPLTVTSAQKNPTAFYLCASSIGMRTNTEAFFGQGTRLTVV.

This chain uses TRBV5-1 with TRBJ1-1; 7 nucleotides agree with TRBD1. In germline, CDR1 is SGHRS, CDR2 YFSETQ. The length of the CDR3 is 12 residues. With V trimmed by 7 bases and J by 6 bases, 6 bases remained unmatched. Here the CDR3 reads CASRTGISEAFF. The DNA for the CDR3 is TGCGCCAGCCGGACAGGCATCTCTGAAGCTTTCTTT.

The V and J genes are TRBV4-2 and TRBJ2-3; 7 bases are a match to TRBD2. Germline V gene lookup returns CDR1 LGHNA and CDR2 YNFKEQ. The CDR3 consists of 16 residues. Unmatched junction bases numbered 7, after V lost 1 base and J lost 3 bases. CDR3 region: CASSQVGLGITDTQYF. The CDR3 DNA reads TGTGCCAGCAGCCAAGTTGGACTAGGGATAACAGATACGCAGTATTTT.

The gene calls are TRBV28 and TRBJ1-1; no clear D gene. The V gene lost 3 bases and the J gene lost 5 bases, with 13 bases spanning the gap. This CDR3 region has 14 residues. Germline values: CDR1 MDHEN, CDR2 SYDVKM. CDR3 nucleotides: TGTGCCAGCAGTTTTCAGGCGGGGAGGACTGAAGCTTTCTTT. It specifies CASSFQAGRTEAFF.

V gene TRBV11-2 combines with J gene TRBJ2-3, with unresolved D. The CDR3 length is 12 residues. Germline V gene data show CDR1 as SGHAT and CDR2 as FQNNGV. V lost 2 bases to trimming and J lost 4 bases, with 4 bases between them. CDR3 loop: CASSLRADTQYF. The CDR3 coding sequence is TGTGCCAGCAGCTTACGGGCAGATACGCAGTATTTT.